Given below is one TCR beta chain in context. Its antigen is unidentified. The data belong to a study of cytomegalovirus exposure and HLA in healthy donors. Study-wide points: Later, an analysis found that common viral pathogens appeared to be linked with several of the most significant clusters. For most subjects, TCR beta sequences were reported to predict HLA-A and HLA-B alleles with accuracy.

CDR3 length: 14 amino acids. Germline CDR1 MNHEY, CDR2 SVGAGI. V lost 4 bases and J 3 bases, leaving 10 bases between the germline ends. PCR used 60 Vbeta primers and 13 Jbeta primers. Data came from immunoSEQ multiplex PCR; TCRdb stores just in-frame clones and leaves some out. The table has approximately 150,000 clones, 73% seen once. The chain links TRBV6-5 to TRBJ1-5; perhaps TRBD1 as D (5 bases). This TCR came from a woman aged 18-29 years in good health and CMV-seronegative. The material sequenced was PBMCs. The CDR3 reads CASSSVRDNQPQHF. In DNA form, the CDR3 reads TGTGCCAGCAGTTCGGTCAGGGACAATCAGCCCCAGCATTTT.